This T cell receptor beta chain was recovered during a study of blood T cell repertoires in COVID-19. Study summary: Samples of COVID-19 (acute and convalescent) were obtained from the United States, Italy and Spain.

Original handling: Quantification of nucleated cells was approximated via reference gene primer amplification. Some clones are missing from TCRdb's copy, which holds only in-frame ones; the method was immunoSEQ multiplex PCR. V and J calls and clone size follow that table, whereas D and trimming were derived from the DNA. Seen here are roughly 140,000 clones, 84% observed once, and the top ten hold under 2.5%. The germline V gene has CDR1 SGHNT and CDR2 YYREEE (reference sequence). V gave up 3 bases and J gave up 5 bases; unmatched junction bases: 7. The CDR3 totals 15 residues. The specimen was peripheral blood. This sequence originates from a man between 65 and 79 years old with acute or convalescent COVID-19. The chain couples TRBV5-4 to TRBJ2-5; 10 bases are a match to TRBD2. Here the CDR3 DNA reads TGTGCCAGCAGCTCTAGCGGGAGTCCGGGGGAGACCCAGTACTTC. Amino acid sequence: CASSSSGSPGETQYF.